This TCR beta chain comes out of a study of post-analysis software for immune sequencing data. Unmatched junction bases numbered 13, after V lost 6 bases and J lost 5 bases. This CDR3 has 17 residues. With regard to this clonotype: The antigen is undetermined.

Study-wide points: Normalized Chao1 diversity was significantly reduced in patients versus controls. The study found TRBV5-6, TRBV5-1 and TRBV20-1 among roughly 5 TRBV segments more frequent in patients than controls.

The TCR beta cDNA libraries carried unique molecular identifiers. In TCRdb, the PCR reads were re-called with MiXCR into one record per CDR3 protein. The table lists around 700,000 distinct CDR3 sequences, roughly three fifths of them singletons. The source is a girl aged 2 to 10 with multiple sclerosis. The material sequenced was blood. The rearrangement uses TRBV12-3 or TRBV12-4 and TRBJ2-5, with TRBD1 matching 12 bases. The CDR3 reads CASRTGPGQGAWETQYF. The CDR3 DNA reads TGTGCCAGCAGGACCGGACCGGGACAGGGGGCTTGGGAGACCCAGTACTTC.